This TCR beta chain was captured in a study of blood T cell repertoires in COVID-19. Study context: Both acute and convalescent COVID-19 samples were obtained from the United States, Italy and Spain. T cells, B-cell-depleted T cells, or PBMCs provided the cDNA or gDNA that served as material.

Participants' own reports of clinical history determined their cohort assignment. The recovered donors of Cohort 3 showed two negative PCRs, clearance, or symptom resolution. Trimming removed 1 base at V and 4 bases at J, with 12 bases between. Germline assignment: CDR1 LGHDT and CDR2 YNNKEL (reference sequence). This CDR3 comprises 15 residues. Clones were read by immunoSEQ multiplex PCR, and TCRdb kept only the in-frame ones, dropping some. The sample shows almost 500,000 clones, 88% of them seen only once. This chain joins TRBV3-1 (or the pseudogene TRBV3-2) and TRBJ2-3; tentatively, D is TRBD2 (7 bases). The origin of this receptor is a woman aged 60-70 years who had recovered from COVID-19. Sequenced: PBMCs or T cells enriched from blood (not recorded which). CDR3 residues: CASSQGVGGADTQYF. The CDR3 region has the DNA TGTGCCAGCAGCCAAGGGGTAGGGGGGGCAGATACGCAGTATTTT.